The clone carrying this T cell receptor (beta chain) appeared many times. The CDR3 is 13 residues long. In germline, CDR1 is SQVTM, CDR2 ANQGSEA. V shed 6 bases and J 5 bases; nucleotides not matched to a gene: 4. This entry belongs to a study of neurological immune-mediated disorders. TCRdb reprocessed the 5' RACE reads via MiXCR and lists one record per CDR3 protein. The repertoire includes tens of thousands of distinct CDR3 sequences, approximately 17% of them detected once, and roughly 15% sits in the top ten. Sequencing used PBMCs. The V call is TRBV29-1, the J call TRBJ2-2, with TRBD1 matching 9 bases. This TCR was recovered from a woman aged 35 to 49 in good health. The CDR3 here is CSVRDRVTGELFF. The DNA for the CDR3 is TGCAGCGTGAGGGACAGGGTTACCGGGGAGCTGTTTTTT.